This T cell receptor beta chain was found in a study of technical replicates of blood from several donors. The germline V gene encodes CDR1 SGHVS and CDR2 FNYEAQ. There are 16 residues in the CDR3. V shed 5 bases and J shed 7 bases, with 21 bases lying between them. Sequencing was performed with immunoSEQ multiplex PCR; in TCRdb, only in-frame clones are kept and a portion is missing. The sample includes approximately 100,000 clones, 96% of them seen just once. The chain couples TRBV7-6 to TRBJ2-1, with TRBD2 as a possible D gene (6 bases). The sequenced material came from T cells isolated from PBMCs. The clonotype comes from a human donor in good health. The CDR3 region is CASSPPGLSRRNEQFF. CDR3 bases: TGTGCCAGCAGCCCGCCGGGACTCTCCCGGCGGAATGAGCAGTTCTTC.